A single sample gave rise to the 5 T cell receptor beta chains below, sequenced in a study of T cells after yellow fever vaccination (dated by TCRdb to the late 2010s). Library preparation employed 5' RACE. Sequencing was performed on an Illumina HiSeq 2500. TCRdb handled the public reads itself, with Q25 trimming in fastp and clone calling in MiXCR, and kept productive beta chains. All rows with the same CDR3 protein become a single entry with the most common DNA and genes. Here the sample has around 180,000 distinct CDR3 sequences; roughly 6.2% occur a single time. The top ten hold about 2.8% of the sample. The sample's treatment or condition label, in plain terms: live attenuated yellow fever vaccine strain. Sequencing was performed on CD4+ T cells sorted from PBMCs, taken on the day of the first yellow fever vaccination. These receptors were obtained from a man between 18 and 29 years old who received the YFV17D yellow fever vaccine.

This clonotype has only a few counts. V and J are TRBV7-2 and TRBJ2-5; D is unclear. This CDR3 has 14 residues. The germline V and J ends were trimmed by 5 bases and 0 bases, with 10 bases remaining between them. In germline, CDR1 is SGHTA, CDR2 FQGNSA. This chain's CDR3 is CASSTDRNQETQYF. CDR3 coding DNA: TGTGCCAGCAGCACCGACCGGAACCAAGAGACCCAGTACTTC.

The CDR3 DNA sequence: TGTGCCAGCAGCTGGAAGCGGCAGGGACCTCGCCTTAGCACAGATACGCAGTATTTT. Encoded protein: CASSWKRQGPRLSTDTQYF. J is TRBJ2-3 and V is TRBV7-8, with D perhaps TRBD1 or TRBD2 (5 bases each). V was clipped by 4 bases and J by 0 bases, with 23 bases between them. This CDR3 is 19 amino acids long. Germline V lookup: CDR1 SGHVS, CDR2 FQNEAQ.

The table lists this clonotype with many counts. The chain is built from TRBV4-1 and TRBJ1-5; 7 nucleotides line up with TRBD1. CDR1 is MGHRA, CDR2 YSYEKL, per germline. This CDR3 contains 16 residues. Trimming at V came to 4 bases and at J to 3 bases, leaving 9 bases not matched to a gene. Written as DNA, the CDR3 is TGCGCCAGCAGCCCCTTTGTAGGGGGCGTCAATCAGCCCCAGCATTTT. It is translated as CASSPFVGGVNQPQHF.

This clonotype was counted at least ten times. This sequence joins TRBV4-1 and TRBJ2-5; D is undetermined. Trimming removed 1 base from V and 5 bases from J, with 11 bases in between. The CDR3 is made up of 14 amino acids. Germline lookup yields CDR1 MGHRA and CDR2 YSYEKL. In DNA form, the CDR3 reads TGCGCCAGCAGCCAAGTCGAAGGAAGGGAGACCCAGTACTTC. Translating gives CASSQVEGRETQYF.

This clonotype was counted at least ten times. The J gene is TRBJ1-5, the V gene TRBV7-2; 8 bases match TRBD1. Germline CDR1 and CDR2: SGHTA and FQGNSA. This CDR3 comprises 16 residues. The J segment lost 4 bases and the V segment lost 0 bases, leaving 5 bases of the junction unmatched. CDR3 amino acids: CASSLALRTGNQPQHF. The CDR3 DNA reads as TGTGCCAGCAGCTTAGCGCTCCGGACAGGGAATCAGCCCCAGCATTTT.